Listed below are T cell receptor beta chains from one sample, sequenced in a study of T cell responses to AZD1222 COVID-19 vaccine. Sequenced by immunoSEQ multiplex PCR; TCRdb stores in-frame clones only, minus some. The sample lists just under 95,000 clones, more than 75% seen once, with 20% to 25% in the top ten. The starting material was peripheral blood, obtained on day 0 of AZD1222 vaccination. Source of these receptors: an adult in good health. Both conserved end residues are part of each CDR3. Fields, in order: V gene, CDR3 length, D gene, clone size, J gene, CDR3 DNA, CDR3 protein. The D gene is left open where the match is weak. Clone size is stated in some rows and not others, as once, few, many or a class when expanded.

TRBV13	12	-	-	TRBJ1-6	TGTGCCAGCAGCCCACAGTATTCACCCCTCCACTTT	CASSPQYSPLHF
TRBV10-3	14	-	-	TRBJ2-2	TGTGCCACCATTGGGACAACTAACACCGGGGAGCTGTTTTTT	CATIGTTNTGELFF
TRBV7-9	12	TRBD1	once	TRBJ2-1	TGTGCCAGCTCGGACAGGGGCAATGAGCAGTTCTTC	CASSDRGNEQFF
TRBV5-1	14	TRBD1	-	TRBJ1-2	TGCGCCAGCAGCTTGTGGCAGGGGGCCGGGGGCTACACCTTC	CASSLWQGAGGYTF
TRBV30	13	-	-	TRBJ1-2	TGTGCCTGGGTAGGACGGATAGGGTATGGCTACACCTTC	CAWVGRIGYGYTF
TRBV30	13	-	-	TRBJ1-5	TGTGCCTGGAGTAATTGGGGGGGACAGCCCCAGCATTTT	CAWSNWGGQPQHF
TRBV9	13	-	-	TRBJ1-3	TGTGCCAGCAGCGTACAGTCTGGAAACACCATATATTTT	CASSVQSGNTIYF
TRBV7-6	19	-	-	TRBJ2-7	TGTGCCAGCAGCTTAGCGCCAACCTTGGGCTCCCGGGCCCGAGGGGAGCAGTACTTC	CASSLAPTLGSRARGEQYF
TRBV3-1/TRBV3-2	14	-	-	TRBJ1-1	TGTGCCAGCAGCCTTACAGACAGATACACTGAAGCTTTCTTT	CASSLTDRYTEAFF
TRBV7-9	14	-	-	TRBJ1-4	TGTGCCAGCAGCAAGACAGTCTCTAATGAAAAACTGTTTTTT	CASSKTVSNEKLFF
TRBV6-5	14	-	-	TRBJ1-2	TGTGCCAGCAGTTACTCGCAAGGGATGTATGGCTACACCTTC	CASSYSQGMYGYTF
TRBV30	15	-	-	TRBJ1-5	TGTGCCTGGAGTGTCCCGGGGAGGAGCGGTCAGCCCCAGCATTTT	CAWSVPGRSGQPQHF
TRBV3-1/TRBV3-2	14	-	-	TRBJ1-1	TGTGCCAGCAGCCTCCTCGGGGGGGACACTGAAGCTTTCTTT	CASSLLGGDTEAFF
TRBV7-2	16	TRBD1	few	TRBJ1-6	TGTGCCAGCAGCTGGCCGGGACAGGGGGCTAATTCACCCCTCCACTTT	CASSWPGQGANSPLHF
TRBV5-5	16	-	-	TRBJ2-2	TGTGCCAGCAGCTTGGGGTCCGGCGGGAACACCGGGGAGCTGTTTTTT	CASSLGSGGNTGELFF
TRBV10-3	17	TRBD1	once	TRBJ1-6	TGTGCCATCAGTGGGGACAGGGAGAGCTCCTATAATTCACCCCTCCACTTT	CAISGDRESSYNSPLHF
TRBV7-2	15	-	-	TRBJ1-3	TGTGCCAGCAGCCACAGGGCCGTCTCTGGAAACACCATATATTTT	CASSHRAVSGNTIYF
TRBV27	15	TRBD1	-	TRBJ1-5	TGTGCCAGCAGTTTCAACAGGGGGCGAGGTCAGCCCCAGCATTTT	CASSFNRGRGQPQHF
TRBV6-5	14	-	-	TRBJ1-4	TGTGCCAGCAGTTACAGGGGATTTAATGAAAAACTGTTTTTT	CASSYRGFNEKLFF
TRBV7-2	19	-	-	TRBJ1-1	TGTGCCAGCAGCTTAGATGGGGTTTCCGTATGGAGTTACGACACTGAAGCTTTCTTT	CASSLDGVSVWSYDTEAFF
TRBV6-6	15	-	-	TRBJ1-4	TGTGCCAGCAGAAACGATGGAGTAGCTAATGAAAAACTGTTTTTT	CASRNDGVANEKLFF
TRBV14	15	-	-	TRBJ1-1	TGTGCCAGCAGCCAATTTAGAAACAGGAACACTGAAGCTTTCTTT	CASSQFRNRNTEAFF
TRBV27	14	-	-	TRBJ2-5	TGTGCCAGCAGTTTATGGGGACCCCCGGAGACCCAGTACTTC	CASSLWGPPETQYF
TRBV24-1	13	-	-	TRBJ2-3	TGTGCCACCAGTCAGGATAGCACAGATACGCAGTATTTT	CATSQDSTDTQYF
TRBV18	17	-	-	TRBJ2-7	TGTGCCAGCTCACCACCCGGGGGCATCACCCTCTCCTACGAGCAGTACTTC	CASSPPGGITLSYEQYF
TRBV5-1	13	-	-	TRBJ1-2	TGCGCCAGCAGCTTGGCCCCCGGGAATGGCTACACCTTC	CASSLAPGNGYTF
TRBV7-6	13	-	-	TRBJ1-2	TGTGCCAGCAGCCGAAGACCCGCGGACGGCTACACCTTC	CASSRRPADGYTF
TRBV6-6	15	-	-	TRBJ1-1	TGTGCCAGCAGTTACTCGGGTTCGACGGAACCTGAAGCTTTCTTT	CASSYSGSTEPEAFF
TRBV2	17	TRBD2	once	TRBJ2-1	TGTGCCAGCAGTGAAGGCGGGGGTAGGTTTTTACTTGATGAGCAGTTCTTC	CASSEGGGRFLLDEQFF
TRBV19	16	-	-	TRBJ1-1	TGTGCCAGTAGGTGGGTTTCGGATAGAGCGAACACTGAAGCTTTCTTT	CASRWVSDRANTEAFF
TRBV28	12	-	-	TRBJ2-3	TGTGCCAGCAGTTTCGACTCAGATACGCAGTATTTT	CASSFDSDTQYF
TRBV29-1	16	TRBD1	-	TRBJ2-1	TGCAGCGTTGAAAAGATTCAGGGGGTTAGGATCAATGAGCAGTTCTTC	CSVEKIQGVRINEQFF
TRBV7-9	13	TRBD1	-	TRBJ1-2	TGTGCCAGCAGCTCCCGGCAGGGGGATGGCTACACCTTC	CASSSRQGDGYTF
TRBV19	15	TRBD1	-	TRBJ1-5	TGTGCCAGTAGTAACTTCGGAGGGGGCGGTCAGCCCCAGCATTTT	CASSNFGGGGQPQHF
TRBV9	18	-	-	TRBJ1-3	TGTGCCAGCAGCGCACGGGGCGCAGGTAAGAGCTCTGGAAACACCATATATTTT	CASSARGAGKSSGNTIYF
TRBV6-5	16	-	-	TRBJ2-3	TGTGCCAGCAGTTACTCGCCCGCGACCAGCACAGATACGCAGTATTTT	CASSYSPATSTDTQYF
TRBV7-9	14	-	once	TRBJ1-2	TGTGCCAGCAGCTCCTTCGGGGTTAACTATGGCTACACCTTC	CASSSFGVNYGYTF
TRBV10-3	12	TRBD2	-	TRBJ2-7	TGTGCCGTAGCGGGGGCCAACTACGAGCAGTACTTC	CAVAGANYEQYF
TRBV5-1	17	TRBD1	-	TRBJ2-7	TGCGCCAGCAGCAAGGGACAGGGGCCCTGGAGCTCCTACGAGCAGTACTTC	CASSKGQGPWSSYEQYF
TRBV7-3	15	TRBD2	once	TRBJ2-2	TGTGCCAGCAGCATCCGGACTAGCGGGAACGGGGAGCTGTTTTTT	CASSIRTSGNGELFF
TRBV9	15	TRBD2	-	TRBJ2-1	TGTGCCAGCAGCGTAGATCTGCGGGGGGTATATGAGCAGTTCTTC	CASSVDLRGVYEQFF
TRBV7-9	13	-	once	TRBJ1-2	TGTGCCAGCAGCTTAGAAGTGACGGGGGACAACACCTTC	CASSLEVTGDNTF
TRBV2	11	-	-	TRBJ1-1	TGTGCCAGCAGTGTTTTTGCTGAAGCTTTCTTT	CASSVFAEAFF
TRBV9	14	-	-	TRBJ1-2	TGTGCCAGCAGCGTAGGGTCGGGAAACTATGGCTACACCTTC	CASSVGSGNYGYTF
TRBV5-4	12	-	once	TRBJ2-1	TGTGCCAGCAGCTTGGTTTCCAATGAGCAGTTCTTC	CASSLVSNEQFF
TRBV9	15	-	-	TRBJ2-7	TGTGCCAGCAGCGTAGGGACTACCTTTGGTTACGAGCAGTACTTC	CASSVGTTFGYEQYF
TRBV12-3/TRBV12-4	12	TRBD2	-	TRBJ2-7	TGTGCCAGCAGTTACTGGGGGGGCGAGCAGTACTTC	CASSYWGGEQYF
TRBV7-2	16	-	-	TRBJ2-1	TGTGCCAGCACCCTCTTCGTAGGTTCCTCCTACAATGAGCAGTTCTTC	CASTLFVGSSYNEQFF
TRBV4-2	17	-	-	TRBJ1-5	TGTGCCAGCAGCCAAGAGGTCTCCCAGGCTAGCAATCAGCCCCAGCATTTT	CASSQEVSQASNQPQHF
TRBV19	15	-	-	TRBJ2-6	TGTGCCAGTAGTATAGTCAGCTCTGGGGCCAACGTCCTGACTTTC	CASSIVSSGANVLTF
TRBV9	16	-	few	TRBJ2-3	TGTGCCAGCAGCGTAGGGGAGGTTGGGCGCACAGATACGCAGTATTTT	CASSVGEVGRTDTQYF
TRBV3-1/TRBV3-2	13	-	-	TRBJ2-5	TGTGCCAGCAGCGGTGGATCTGGAGAGACCCAGTACTTC	CASSGGSGETQYF
TRBV19	16	-	-	TRBJ1-2	TGTGCCAGTAGTCCCCGGAGATTCGAGGCTAACTATGGCTACACCTTC	CASSPRRFEANYGYTF
TRBV20-1	14	-	-	TRBJ2-3	TGCAGTGCTAGTCTAGGGACCACCACAGATACGCAGTATTTT	CSASLGTTTDTQYF
TRBV7-9	15	TRBD1	-	TRBJ1-1	TGTGCCAGCAGCATCCCTGGGTACAGGGGGTTTGCAGCTTTCTTT	CASSIPGYRGFAAFF
TRBV20-1	11	TRBD2	-	TRBJ2-7	TGCAGTGCTAGTACTGCGGGGGGCACCATCTTC	CSASTAGGTIF
TRBV4-2	13	-	-	TRBJ1-2	TGTGCCAGCAGCCCGGGGGGCCTCTATGGCTACACCTTC	CASSPGGLYGYTF
TRBV24-1	14	-	-	TRBJ1-2	TGTGCCACCAGTGACCTCGGACAGAACTATGGCTACACCTTC	CATSDLGQNYGYTF
TRBV5-1	18	TRBD2	-	TRBJ2-1	TGCGCCAGCAGCCCCGCGGGACTAGCGGGGAACTTCTTCAATGAGCAGTTCTTC	CASSPAGLAGNFFNEQFF
TRBV6-5	14	TRBD1	-	TRBJ1-1	TGTGCCAGCAGACAGGGGGCATTGAACACTGAAGCTTTCTTT	CASRQGALNTEAFF